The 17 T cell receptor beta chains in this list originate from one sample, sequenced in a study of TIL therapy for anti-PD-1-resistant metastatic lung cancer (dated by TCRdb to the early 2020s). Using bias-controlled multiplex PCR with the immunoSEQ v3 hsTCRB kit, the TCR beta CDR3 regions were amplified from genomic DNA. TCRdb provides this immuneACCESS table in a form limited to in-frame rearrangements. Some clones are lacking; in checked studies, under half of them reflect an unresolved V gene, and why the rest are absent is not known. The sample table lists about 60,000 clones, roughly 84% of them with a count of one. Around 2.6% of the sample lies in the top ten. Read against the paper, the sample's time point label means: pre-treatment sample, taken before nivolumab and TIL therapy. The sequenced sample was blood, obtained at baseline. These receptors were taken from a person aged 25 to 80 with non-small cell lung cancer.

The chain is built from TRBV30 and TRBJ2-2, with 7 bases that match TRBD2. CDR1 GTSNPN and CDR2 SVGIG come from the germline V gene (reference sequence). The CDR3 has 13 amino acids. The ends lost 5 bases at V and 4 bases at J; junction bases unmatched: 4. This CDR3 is CAWRGVGTGELFF. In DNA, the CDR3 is TGTGCCTGGCGGGGGGTGGGCACCGGGGAGCTGTTTTTT.

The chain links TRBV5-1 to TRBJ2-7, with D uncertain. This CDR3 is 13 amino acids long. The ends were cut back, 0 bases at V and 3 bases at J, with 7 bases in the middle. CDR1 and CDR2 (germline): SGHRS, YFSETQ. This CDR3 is CASSLGGIYEQYF. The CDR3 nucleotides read TGCGCCAGCAGCTTGGGAGGAATCTACGAGCAGTACTTC.

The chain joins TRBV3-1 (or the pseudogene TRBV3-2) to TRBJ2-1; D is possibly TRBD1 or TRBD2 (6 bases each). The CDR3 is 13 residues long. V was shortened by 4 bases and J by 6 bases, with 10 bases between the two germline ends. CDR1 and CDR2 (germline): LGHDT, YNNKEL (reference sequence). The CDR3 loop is CASSPRGVNEQFF. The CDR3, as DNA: TGTGCCAGCAGCCCAAGGGGGGTCAATGAGCAGTTCTTC.

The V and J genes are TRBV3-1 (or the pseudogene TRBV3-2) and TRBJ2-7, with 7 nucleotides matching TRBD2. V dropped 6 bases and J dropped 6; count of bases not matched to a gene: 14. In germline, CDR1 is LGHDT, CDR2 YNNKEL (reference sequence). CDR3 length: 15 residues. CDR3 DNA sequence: TGTGCCAGCAGACGCGGGAGTCCCCCTAATGGCGAGCAGTACTTC. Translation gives CASRRGSPPNGEQYF.

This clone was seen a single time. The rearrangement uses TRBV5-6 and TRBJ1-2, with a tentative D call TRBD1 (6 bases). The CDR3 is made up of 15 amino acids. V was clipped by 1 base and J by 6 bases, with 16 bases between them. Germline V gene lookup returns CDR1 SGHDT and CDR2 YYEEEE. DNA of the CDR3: TGTGCCAGCAGCTTGATGGGGGCTCAGAAGAATGGCTACACCTTC. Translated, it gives CASSLMGAQKNGYTF.

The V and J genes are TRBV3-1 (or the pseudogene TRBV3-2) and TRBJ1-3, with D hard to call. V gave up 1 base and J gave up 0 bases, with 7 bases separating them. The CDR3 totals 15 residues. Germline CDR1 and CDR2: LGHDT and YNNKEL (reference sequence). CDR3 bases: TGTGCCAGCAGCCAAGGGATACTCTCTGGAAACACCATATATTTT. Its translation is CASSQGILSGNTIYF.

The CDR3: CASSFPGQGVYEQYF. CDR3 coding DNA: TGTGCCAGCAGTTTTCCCGGACAGGGGGTCTACGAGCAGTACTTC. The rearrangement links TRBV28 to TRBJ2-7; TRBD1 aligns across 10 bases. Germline V gene data show CDR1 as MDHEN and CDR2 as SYDVKM. V dropped 3 bases and J dropped 3; count of bases not matched to a gene: 5. The CDR3 has 15 amino acids.

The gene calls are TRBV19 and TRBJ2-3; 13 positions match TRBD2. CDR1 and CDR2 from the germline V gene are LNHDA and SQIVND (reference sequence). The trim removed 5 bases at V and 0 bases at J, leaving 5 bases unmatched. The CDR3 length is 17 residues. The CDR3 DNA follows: TGTGCCAGTAGTGCGGGACTAGCGGGGTTCAGCACAGATACGCAGTATTTT. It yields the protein CASSAGLAGFSTDTQYF.

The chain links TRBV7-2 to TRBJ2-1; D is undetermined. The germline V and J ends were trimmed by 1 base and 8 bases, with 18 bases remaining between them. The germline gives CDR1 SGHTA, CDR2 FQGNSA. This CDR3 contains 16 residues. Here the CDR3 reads CASSLGGGTPSHEQFF. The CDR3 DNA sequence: TGTGCCAGCAGCTTAGGAGGCGGAACCCCCTCCCATGAGCAGTTCTTC.

The CDR3 nucleotides read TGTGCCAGCAGTTTTTCAGGGGTGACTGAAGCTTTCTTT. It translates to CASSFSGVTEAFF. This sequence joins TRBV28 and TRBJ1-1, with D tentatively TRBD1 (6 bases). The germline V and J ends were trimmed by 3 bases and 5 bases, with 10 bases remaining between them. CDR1 is MDHEN, CDR2 SYDVKM, per germline. This CDR3 has 13 amino acids.

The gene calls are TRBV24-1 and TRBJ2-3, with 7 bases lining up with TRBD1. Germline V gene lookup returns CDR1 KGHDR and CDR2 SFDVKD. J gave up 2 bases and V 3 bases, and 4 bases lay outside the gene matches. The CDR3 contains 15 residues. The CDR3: CATSDAQGNTDTQYF. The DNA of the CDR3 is TGTGCCACCAGTGATGCACAGGGGAACACAGATACGCAGTATTTT.

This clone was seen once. The CDR3 protein is CASGKGDRVSETQYF. The CDR3 DNA is TGTGCCAGCGGCAAGGGGGACAGGGTGTCGGAGACCCAGTACTTC. The chain carries TRBV18 and TRBJ2-5; 9 bases agree with TRBD1. The CDR3 runs to 15 residues. CDR1 is KGHSH and CDR2 is LQKENI in the germline V gene. After removal of 8 bases from V and 5 bases from J, the junction contained 12 bases not matched to a gene.

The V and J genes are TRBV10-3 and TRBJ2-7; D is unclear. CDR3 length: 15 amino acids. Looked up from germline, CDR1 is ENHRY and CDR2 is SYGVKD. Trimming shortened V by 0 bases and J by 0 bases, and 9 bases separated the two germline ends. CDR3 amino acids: CAISESSGVSYEQYF. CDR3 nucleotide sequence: TGTGCCATCAGTGAGTCGAGTGGGGTCTCCTACGAGCAGTACTTC.

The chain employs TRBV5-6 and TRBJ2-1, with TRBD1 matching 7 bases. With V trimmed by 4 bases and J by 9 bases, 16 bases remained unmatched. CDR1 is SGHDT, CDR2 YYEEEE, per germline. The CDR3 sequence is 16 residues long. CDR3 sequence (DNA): TGTGCCAGCAGCGGGCGATATGGACAGGCGGGCGGTGAGCAGTTCTTC. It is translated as CASSGRYGQAGGEQFF.

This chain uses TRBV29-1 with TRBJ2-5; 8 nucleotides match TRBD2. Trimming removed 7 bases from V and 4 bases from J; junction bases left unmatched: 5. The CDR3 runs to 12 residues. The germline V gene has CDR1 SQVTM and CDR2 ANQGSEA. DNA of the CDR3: TGCAGCGGCGGGGGGCAGAGAGAGACCCAGTACTTC. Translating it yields CSGGGQRETQYF.

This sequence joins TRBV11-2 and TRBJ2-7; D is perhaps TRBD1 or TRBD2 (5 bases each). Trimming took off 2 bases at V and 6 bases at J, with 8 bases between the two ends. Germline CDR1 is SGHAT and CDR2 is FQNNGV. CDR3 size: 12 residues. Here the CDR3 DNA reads TGTGCCAGCAGCTTACGGGGCTTCGAGCAGTACTTC. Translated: CASSLRGFEQYF.

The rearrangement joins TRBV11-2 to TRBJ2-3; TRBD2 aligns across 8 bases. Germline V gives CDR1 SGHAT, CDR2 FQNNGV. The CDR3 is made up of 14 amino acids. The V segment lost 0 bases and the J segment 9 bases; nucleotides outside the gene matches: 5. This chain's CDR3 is CASSLELVAGTQYF. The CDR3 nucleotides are TGTGCCAGCAGCTTAGAGTTAGTAGCGGGGACGCAGTATTTT. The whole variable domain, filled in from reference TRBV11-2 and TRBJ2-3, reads EAGVAQSPRYKIIEKRQSVAFWCNPISGHATLYWYQQILGQGPKLLIQFQNNGVVDDSQLPKDRFSAERLKGVDSTLKIQPAKLEDSAVYLCASSLELVAGTQYFGPGTRLTVL.